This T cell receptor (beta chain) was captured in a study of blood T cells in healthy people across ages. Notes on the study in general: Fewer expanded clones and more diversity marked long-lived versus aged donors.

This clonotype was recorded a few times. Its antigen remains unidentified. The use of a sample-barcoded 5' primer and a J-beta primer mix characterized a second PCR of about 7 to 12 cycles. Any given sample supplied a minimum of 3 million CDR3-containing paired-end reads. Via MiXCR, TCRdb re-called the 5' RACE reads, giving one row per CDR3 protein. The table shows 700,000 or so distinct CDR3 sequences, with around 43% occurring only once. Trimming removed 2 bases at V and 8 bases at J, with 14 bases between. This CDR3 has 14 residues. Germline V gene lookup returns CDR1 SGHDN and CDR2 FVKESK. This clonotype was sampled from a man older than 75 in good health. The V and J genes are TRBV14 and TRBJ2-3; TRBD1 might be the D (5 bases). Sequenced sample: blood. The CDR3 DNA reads TGTGCCAGCAGCCAACAAGATGGGCAGGGTACGCAGTATTTT. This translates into CASSQQDGQGTQYF.